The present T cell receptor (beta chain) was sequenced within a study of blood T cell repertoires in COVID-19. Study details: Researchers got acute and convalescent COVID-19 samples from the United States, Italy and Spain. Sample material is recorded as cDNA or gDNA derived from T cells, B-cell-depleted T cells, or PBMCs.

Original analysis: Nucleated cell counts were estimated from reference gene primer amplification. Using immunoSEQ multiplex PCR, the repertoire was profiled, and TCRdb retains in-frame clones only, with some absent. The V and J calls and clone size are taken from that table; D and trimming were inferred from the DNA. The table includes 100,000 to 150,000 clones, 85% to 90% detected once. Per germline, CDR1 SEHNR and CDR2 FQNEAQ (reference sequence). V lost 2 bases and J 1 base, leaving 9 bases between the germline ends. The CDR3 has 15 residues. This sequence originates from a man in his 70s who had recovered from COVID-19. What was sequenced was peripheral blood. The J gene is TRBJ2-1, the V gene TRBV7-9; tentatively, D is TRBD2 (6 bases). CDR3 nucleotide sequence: TGTGCCAGCAGCTTATTCGGGGGTTCCTACAATGAGCAGTTCTTC. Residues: CASSLFGGSYNEQFF. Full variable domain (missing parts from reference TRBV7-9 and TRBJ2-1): DTGVSQNPRHKITKRGQNVTFRCDPISEHNRLYWYRQTLGQGPEFLTYFQNEAQLEKSRLLSDRFSAERPKGSFSTLEIQRTEQGDSAMYLCASSLFGGSYNEQFFGPGTRLTVL.